This T cell receptor beta chain was documented in a study of shared clonotypes between healthy human individuals. Trimming stripped 8 bases from V and 11 bases from J, with 19 bases between. Germline loops: CDR1 MNHEY, CDR2 SMNVEV (reference sequence). The length of the CDR3 is 14 residues. Details on this clone: Its antigen is not identified.

Terminally differentiated effector memory CD45RA+ cells were excluded by CCR7 positive selection of CD45RO-negative cells. General study findings and limits: Among donors, clonotype sharing was expected to be affected by sequencing depth. Larger richness was generally estimated for naive than memory subsets.

Replicate PCRs run on sorted subsets employed around 200 ng DNA, approximately 30,000 T cell genomes. Assay used: immunoSEQ multiplex PCR; TCRdb lists only in-frame clones, some missing. The table lists hundreds of thousands of clones, approximately 96% of them singletons. The specimen sequenced was naive CD8+ T cells sorted from blood. The V call is TRBV27, the J call TRBJ1-6, with D tentatively TRBD1 (5 bases). This receptor was taken from a woman in her 30s in good health. The CDR3: CASPRDGRGTPLHF. For the CDR3, the DNA is TGTGCCAGCCCTCGGGACGGGCGTGGGACACCCCTCCACTTT.